This T cell receptor (beta chain) was sequenced for a study of T cells after yellow fever vaccination (dated by TCRdb to the late 2010s). At the level of the whole study: The SMART-Seq v4 Ultra Low Input RNA kit was used to prepare libraries from fractions with low cell numbers. Bulk PBMC replicates and cell subsets were isolated from blood drawn at multiple timepoints before and after both primary and secondary immunization. Two healthy male donors made up the cohort, one aged 18 to 30 years and the other aged 30 to 39 years. To follow T-cell clones before and after both primary and booster YFV17D yellow fever vaccination, bulk TCR alpha and beta repertoires underwent longitudinal sequencing.

The sequencer was an Illumina NovaSeq 6000. TCR cDNA was made using 5'RACE template switching, a step that added a universal primer site and unique molecular identifiers. Priming for cDNA synthesis came from both the TCR alpha and TCR beta constant segments. Library amplification involved two PCR steps, and the second step added sample barcodes and sequencing adapters. Sequencing of libraries was performed on Illumina HiSeq 2500 (2x100 bp) or NovaSeq (2x150 bp). On the study's bioinformatics: Demultiplexing of reads and collapsing into UMI consensus sequences were performed with MIGEC, and V(D)J alignment was carried out with MiXCR. Clonotypes responding to the vaccine were identified with edgeR on replicate PBMC samples, with the criteria of FDR below 0.01 and a log2 fold change above 5 up to day 15. CD4 or CD8 identity was assigned to each bulk clonotype according to whether the clonotype was present at higher abundance in the sequenced CD4 repertoire or the sequenced CD8 repertoire. TCRdb reprocessing: public reads trimmed at Q25 with fastp, clones called with MiXCR, in-frame beta chains kept. Each CDR3 protein gets just one entry, which takes the most common genes and DNA from the rows behind it. What appears here as the V and J calls and clone size reflects TCRdb's work, not the paper's. The sample profile shows about 320,000 distinct CDR3 sequences; approximately 4% of them were found once. The ten largest account for roughly a fifth of the sample.

General findings and caveats noted by the study authors: Computational filtering was required because FACS-sorted repertoires could contain abundant contaminating clonotypes from the bulk population. A small share of clonotypes was detected in both CD4 and CD8 compartments, with the overlap likely arising from convergent recombination. The study included only a couple of donors, which limits how far the findings can be generalized. After the booster, most clones that had expanded after primary vaccination were detected again (over 95% of CD4 and around 88% of CD8), suggesting broad maintenance of memory. Compared with the primary T-cell response, the secondary T-cell response was faster but weaker, reaching its peak on day 5 rather than on day 15.

The treatment or condition tag for this specimen amounts to: live attenuated yellow fever vaccine strain. At every blood-draw timepoint, two biological replicates of bulk PBMCs were collected. PBMCs were isolated from peripheral blood using a standard Ficoll-Paque protocol. TriZol was used to extract RNA from bulk PBMCs, from CD4 and CD8 fractions, and from dextramer-positive and dextramer-negative fractions. V lost 2 bases and J lost 0 bases; the stretch between them is 15 bases long. The CDR3 goes from the cysteine to the phenylalanine over 17 residues. The CDR3 DNA has 51 bases and is translated from base 1. According to the germline V gene, CDR1 reads MNHEY and CDR2 reads SVGAGI. In this sample, this clonotype turned up once. This clone's antigen is unknown. Base qualities were left out, and no much larger clone turns up one base away. Evidence from a single read is weak.

The sequences come from PBMCs, collected 15 days after the yellow fever booster vaccination. The receptor's source is a man between 18 and 35 years old who received the YFV17D yellow fever vaccine. This sequence uses TRBV6-5 and TRBJ2-3; the D gene is perhaps TRBD1, on 6 matching bases. The CDR3 protein: CASSYDMGATSTDTQYF. The nucleotides are TGTGCCAGCAGTTACGATATGGGGGCGACTAGCACAGATACGCAGTATTTT.